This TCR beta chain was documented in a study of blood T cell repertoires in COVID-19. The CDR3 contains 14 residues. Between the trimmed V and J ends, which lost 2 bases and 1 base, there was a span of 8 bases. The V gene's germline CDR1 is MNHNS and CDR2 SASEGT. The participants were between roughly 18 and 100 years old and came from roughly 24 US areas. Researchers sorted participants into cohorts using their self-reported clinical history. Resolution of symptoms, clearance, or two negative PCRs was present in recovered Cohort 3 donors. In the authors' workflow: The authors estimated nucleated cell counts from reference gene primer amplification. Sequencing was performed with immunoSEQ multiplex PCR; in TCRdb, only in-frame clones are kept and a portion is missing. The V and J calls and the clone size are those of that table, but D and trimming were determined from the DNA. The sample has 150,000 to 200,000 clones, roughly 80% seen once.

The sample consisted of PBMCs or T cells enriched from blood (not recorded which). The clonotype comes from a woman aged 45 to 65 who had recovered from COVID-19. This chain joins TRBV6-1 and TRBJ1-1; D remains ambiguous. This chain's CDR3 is CASSEISRNTEAFF. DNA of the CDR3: TGTGCCAGCAGTGAAATATCGAGGAACACTGAAGCTTTCTTT.